This section outlines one T cell receptor beta chain sequence together with its context. The data were obtained in a study of blood T cell repertoires in COVID-19. About the study: T cells, B-cell-depleted T cells, or PBMCs supplied cDNA or gDNA.

V lost 5 bases, J lost 2 bases, and 8 bases stayed unmatched. This CDR3 spans 16 amino acids. Germline loops: CDR1 LNHDA, CDR2 SQIVND (reference sequence). Some clones are missing from TCRdb's copy, which holds only in-frame ones; the method was immunoSEQ multiplex PCR. The table lists about 140,000 clones, around 86% of them singletons. The clonotype comes from a human donor in a cohort sampled during active COVID-19. The J gene is TRBJ2-7, the V gene TRBV19; 11 positions match TRBD2. The sequencing sample was made of peripheral blood. The CDR3 protein is CASSPRTSGPPYEQYF. The CDR3, as DNA: TGTGCCAGTAGTCCGCGGACTAGCGGGCCTCCCTACGAGCAGTACTTC.